The TCR beta chain under discussion was sequenced for a study of CD8+ T cells in alopecia areata (dated by TCRdb to the late 2010s). About the full investigation: The treated patients, all with moderate-to-severe alopecia areata, were enrolled in an open-label pilot trial of oral tofacitinib given at 5 to 10 mg twice daily. Biopsies were taken from tofacitinib-treated patients at baseline and again at 4 and 24 weeks into treatment, and several of those patients also had a later scalp biopsy. TCRbeta CDR3 regions were amplified by immunoSEQ multiplex PCR with 35 Vbeta forward and 13 Jbeta reverse primers. Scalp clonality was compared among normal scalp (n=4), patchy alopecia areata scalp (n=8), and alopecia totalis/universalis scalp (n=8). To study T cell clonal expansion in alopecia areata, the researchers applied high-throughput TCRbeta sequencing to both the C3H/HeJ mouse model and human patients. In humans, TCRbeta sequencing was performed on scalp tissue and on sorted CD4+ and CD8+ peripheral blood T cells from healthy controls and from patients with patchy or totalis/universalis alopecia areata. The RNA source kit depended on sample type: the PAXgene miRNA kit for fixed scalp, the miRNeasy kit for PBMCs, and the RNeasy kit for mouse skin. The SALT score, which quantifies the percentage of affected scalp surface area, was used to measure disease severity in treated patients. Tofacitinib was administered for 6 to 18 months, and 6 months of follow-up off drug were then conducted to assess delayed response and recurrence.

Points the paper makes about the study in general: Because the treated cohort was small and had just a single nonresponder, larger studies are needed to establish links between baseline CD8+ expansion and response. Unlike mouse skin, where gammadelta T cells dominate, normal human skin contains resident alphabeta T cells that get sequenced too, which complicates analysis of the scalp TCR repertoire. Tofacitinib significantly decreased scalp clonality and the number of expanded CD8+ clones among the top 100 scalp clones. Lesional scalp, especially in alopecia totalis/universalis, showed higher clonality and more expanded CD8+ clones than normal scalp, suggesting antigenic drive. Shared TCR sequences between patients were less evident than in mice, which may be partly attributable to HLA diversity in the patient population. Many expanded lesional clones persisted in scalp and blood during tofacitinib treatment, which may partly explain relapse after stopping treatment.

Per the publication, the treatment or condition label means: oral pan-JAK inhibitor, 5-10 mg twice daily. From alopecia areata patients, peripheral blood was collected along with lesional scalp punch biopsies. PBMCs were isolated by density centrifugation and stained for CD3, CD4 and CD8, and CD4+ and CD8+ T cells were sorted on a FACSAria. As concerns this clone: Its binding antigen is unknown. The sample holds no much larger clone one base away, and base qualities are not on file.

The CDR3 runs 15 amino acids, cysteine and phenylalanine included. The retained sequence is limited to the CDR3, 45 bases, with the frame set at the first base. V sheds 0 bases and J sheds 6 bases, leaving 15 bases between their ends. The germline V gene gives CDR1 as SGHDT and CDR2 as YYEEEE. Library preparation used the immunoSEQ multiplex PCR assay. RNA was extracted from all samples and reverse transcribed into cDNA, which served as template for TCR sequencing. First-strand cDNA was synthesized with SuperScript III using a 2:1 mix of oligo-dT and random hexamers. A synthetic immune receptor repertoire was used to measure amplification bias, and any remaining bias was corrected computationally. In the source study's methods: Raw reads were preprocessed to remove errors, and CDR3 was defined by IMGT conventions from the conserved cysteine to phenylalanine. Clonality was computed as 1 minus the Shannon entropy, with the entropy normalized by log2 of the number of productive unique TCRs. Whether scalp clones were CD4 or CD8 was inferred by matching scalp TCRbeta sequences against CD4 and CD8 repertoires sorted from blood. As stored in TCRdb, this immuneACCESS dataset retains in-frame rearrangements with V and J assigned. A fraction of the clones does not appear; measured against another copy, unresolved V genes explain less than half of the discrepancy, and the remainder lacks a known reason. Clonal size and the V and J genes are those of that table, whereas D and trimming came from the DNA. Here the sample has 50,000 to 65,000 clones; more than 45% occur a single time. The ten most abundant clones make up 20% of the sample.

The sample here was CD8+ T cells sorted from blood, taken at approximately week 39, from a patient treated with tofacitinib. The sequence is built from TRBV5-6 and TRBJ2-5; the D segment may tentatively be TRBD1 or TRBD2, each giving 6 matched bases. This sequence originates from a human donor with alopecia areata. Here the CDR3 is given as CASSLAQGTLKTQYF. The DNA reads TGTGCCAGCAGCTTGGCGCAGGGGACTCTGAAGACCCAGTACTTC.